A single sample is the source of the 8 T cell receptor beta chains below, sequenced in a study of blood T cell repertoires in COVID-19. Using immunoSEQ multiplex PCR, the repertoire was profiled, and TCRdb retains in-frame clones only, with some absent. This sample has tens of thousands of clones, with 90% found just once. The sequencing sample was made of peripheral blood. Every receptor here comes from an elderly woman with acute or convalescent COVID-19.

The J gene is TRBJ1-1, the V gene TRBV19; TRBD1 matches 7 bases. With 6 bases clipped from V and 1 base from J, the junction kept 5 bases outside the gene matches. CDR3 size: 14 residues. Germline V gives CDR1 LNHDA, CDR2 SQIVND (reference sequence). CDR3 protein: CASRTAGGNTEAFF. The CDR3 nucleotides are TGTGCCAGTAGAACCGCAGGGGGGAACACTGAAGCTTTCTTT.

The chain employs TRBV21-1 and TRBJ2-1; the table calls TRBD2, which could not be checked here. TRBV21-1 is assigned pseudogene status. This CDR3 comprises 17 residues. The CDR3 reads CASSKVERELIHNEQFF. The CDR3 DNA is TGTGCCAGCAGCAAAGTTGAGCGGGAGTTGATCCACAATGAGCAGTTCTTC.

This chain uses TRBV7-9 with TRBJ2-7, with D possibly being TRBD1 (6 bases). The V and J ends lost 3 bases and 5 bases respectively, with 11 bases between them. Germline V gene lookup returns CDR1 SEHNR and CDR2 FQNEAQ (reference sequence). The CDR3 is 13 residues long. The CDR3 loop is CASSFAGADEQYF. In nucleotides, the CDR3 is TGTGCCAGCAGCTTCGCAGGGGCTGACGAGCAGTACTTC.

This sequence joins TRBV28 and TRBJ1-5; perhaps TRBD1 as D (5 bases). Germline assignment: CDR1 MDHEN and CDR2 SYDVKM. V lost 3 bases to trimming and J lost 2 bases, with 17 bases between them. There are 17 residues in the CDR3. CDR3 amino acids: CASSFGRGLGGNQPQHF. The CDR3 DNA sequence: TGTGCCAGCAGTTTCGGGAGGGGCCTAGGTGGCAATCAGCCCCAGCATTTT.

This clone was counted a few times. This chain's CDR3 is CASSLWDRTNYGYTF. CDR3 coding DNA: TGTGCCAGCAGCTTGTGGGACAGGACCAACTATGGCTACACCTTC. The chain is built from TRBV5-6 and TRBJ1-2, with 8 bases lining up with TRBD1. CDR1 SGHDT and CDR2 YYEEEE come from the germline V gene. CDR3 length: 15 amino acids. After removal of 1 base from V and 2 bases from J, the junction contained 4 bases not matched to a gene.

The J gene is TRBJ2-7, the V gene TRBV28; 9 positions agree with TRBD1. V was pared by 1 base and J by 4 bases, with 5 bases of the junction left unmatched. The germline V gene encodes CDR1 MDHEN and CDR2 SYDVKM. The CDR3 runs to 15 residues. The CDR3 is CASSLYGTGLYEQYF. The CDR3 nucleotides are TGTGCCAGCAGTTTATACGGGACAGGGCTGTACGAGCAGTACTTC.

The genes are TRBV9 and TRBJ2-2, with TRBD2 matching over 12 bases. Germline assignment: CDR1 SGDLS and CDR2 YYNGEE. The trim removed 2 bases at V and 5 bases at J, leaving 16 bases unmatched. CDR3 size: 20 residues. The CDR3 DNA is TGTGCCAGCAGCGTGACGACTAGCGGGAGCTGGAATTCGAGGACCGGGGAGCTGTTTTTT. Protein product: CASSVTTSGSWNSRTGELFF.

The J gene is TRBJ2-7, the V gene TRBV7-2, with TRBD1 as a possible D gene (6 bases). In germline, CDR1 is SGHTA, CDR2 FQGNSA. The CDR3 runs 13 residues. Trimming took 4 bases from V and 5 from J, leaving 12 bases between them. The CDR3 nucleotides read TGTGCCAGCAGCTGGGGGCCTCGGGACGAGCAGTACTTC. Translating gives CASSWGPRDEQYF.